This T cell receptor (beta chain) was captured by sequencing in a study of CD8 T cells in ankylosing spondylitis. This clonotype came up many times. This CDR3 is built from 16 residues. Trimming left V 1 base short and J 5 bases short, with 17 bases between. Per germline, CDR1 LGHNA and CDR2 YNFKEQ. One entry per CDR3 protein results from TCRdb running MiXCR on the 5' RACE reads. The sample lists fewer than 250,000 distinct CDR3 sequences; approximately 10% were seen once. The clonotype comes from a male donor with ankylosing spondylitis or in good health (not recorded which). The chain has TRBV4-2 and TRBJ1-1; no clear D. The sequencing input was blood, either unsorted or a sorted T cell fraction (not recorded which). CDR3 residues: CASSQGDGRSMTEAFF. DNA of the CDR3: TGTGCCAGCAGCCAAGGTGATGGCAGGAGTATGACTGAAGCTTTCTTT.